Shown below are 29 T cell receptor beta chains from a single sample sequenced in a study of T cells in Graves' hyperthyroidism and ophthalmopathy (dated by TCRdb to about 2019). Receptors were amplified or captured by multiplex PCR. TCRdb lists the instrument as Illumina HiSeq 2000. TCR beta CDR3 regions were amplified from RNA transcripts. A first-round RT-PCR of the TCR CDR3 used the HTBI primer set with the Qiagen OneStep RT-PCR kit. Clones were called with MiXCR by TCRdb after fastp trimmed the public reads at Q25, and only in-frame beta chains were retained. When rows share a CDR3 protein, they turn into one entry using the most common DNA and genes. The sample data list over 500,000 distinct CDR3 sequences, and around 43% of these were observed just once. The ten largest clones capture roughly 45% of the sample. Sample: peripheral blood or thyroid tissue (not recorded which). The receptors derive from an adult woman with Graves' disease, either hyperthyroidism or ophthalmopathy (not recorded which).

The genes are TRBV7-9 and TRBJ2-7, with 10 bases lining up with TRBD1. The CDR3 length is 14 residues. Unmatched junction bases numbered 7, after V lost 3 bases and J lost 8 bases. Germline CDR1 and CDR2: SEHNR and FQNEAQ (reference sequence). CDR3 protein: CASSFSTGGGQQYF. The CDR3 DNA follows: TGTGCCAGCAGCTTCTCGACAGGGGGCGGGCAGCAGTACTTC. The full variable domain, in which reference TRBV7-9 and TRBJ2-7 provide the parts outside the CDR3, is DTGVSQNPRHKITKRGQNVTFRCDPISEHNRLYWYRQTLGQGPEFLTYFQNEAQLEKSRLLSDRFSAERPKGSFSTLEIQRTEQGDSAMYLCASSFSTGGGQQYFGPGTRLTVT.

In its sample, this clonotype was seen many times. The chain recombines TRBV5-1 with TRBJ1-3, with D possibly matching TRBD1 (6 bases). Germline CDR1 SGHRS, CDR2 YFSETQ. V was shortened by 2 bases and J by 3 bases, with 12 bases between the two germline ends. CDR3 length equals 15 residues. CDR3 region: CASSFTGSYGNTIYF. CDR3 sequence (DNA): TGCGCCAGCAGCTTTACAGGGTCGTATGGAAACACCATATATTTT.

This clonotype was recorded many times. The V gene is TRBV7-2, the J gene TRBJ2-5; D perhaps matches TRBD2 (6 bases). Germline loops: CDR1 SGHTA, CDR2 FQGNSA. The CDR3 sequence is 16 residues long. V dropped 7 bases and J dropped 4 bases, with 22 bases sitting between them. CDR3 sequence reads: CASTRYLIGSRETQYF. CDR3 in DNA: TGTGCCAGCACCAGATACCTAATCGGGAGTCGAGAGACCCAGTACTTC.

Note on this clonotype: A read error may produce the germline difference seen at one junction end. This chain connects TRBV6-6 to TRBJ2-5; no clear D. This CDR3 comprises 12 residues. The germline gives CDR1 MNHNY, CDR2 SVGAGI (reference sequence). The CDR3 DNA sequence: TGTGCCAGCACCCCGAACCAGGAGACCCAGTACTTC. The encoded protein is CASTPNQETQYF.

J is TRBJ2-2 and V is TRBV7-6; 9 nucleotides line up with TRBD1. Germline V gene data show CDR1 as SGHVS and CDR2 as FNYEAQ. After removal of 0 bases from V and 6 bases from J, the junction contained 5 bases not matched to a gene. The CDR3 length is 16 residues. Here the CDR3 reads CASSLALGQGAGELFF. DNA for the CDR3: TGTGCCAGCAGCTTAGCGTTGGGACAGGGAGCCGGGGAGCTGTTTTTT.

In its sample, this clonotype was seen many times. The V gene is TRBV7-2, the J gene TRBJ2-2; D remains ambiguous. The V gene lost 5 bases and the J gene lost 5 bases, with 9 bases spanning the gap. The CDR3 totals 13 residues. CDR1 and CDR2 (germline): SGHTA, FQGNSA. In DNA form, the CDR3 reads TGTGCCAGCAGCCTCCGAGCGACCGGGGAGCTGTTTTTT. Amino acids: CASSLRATGELFF.

The chain employs TRBV7-9 and TRBJ2-7; the D gene is possibly TRBD2 (5 bases). The V gene's germline CDR1 is SEHNR and CDR2 FQNEAQ (reference sequence). The V end lost 5 bases, the J end lost 4 bases, and 12 bases lay between the germline ends. CDR3 length: 13 amino acids. The CDR3 loop reads CASSPKSGYEQYF. CDR3 DNA sequence: TGTGCCAGCAGCCCGAAAAGCGGATACGAGCAGTACTTC.

This clonotype has ten or more counts. The V and J genes are TRBV20-1 and TRBJ1-1; no definite D call. Germline V lookup: CDR1 DFQATT, CDR2 SNEGSKA (reference sequence). This CDR3 region has 14 residues. The V end was cut by 0 bases, the J end by 7 bases, with 15 bases between. CDR3 bases: TGCAGTGCTAGAGATCCAGCGGGTGGGGATGAAGCTTTCTTT. This gives the protein CSARDPAGGDEAFF.

The gene calls are TRBV2 and TRBJ2-6; unclear D gene. Trimming took off 1 base at V and 5 bases at J, with 6 bases between the two ends. Germline CDR1 is SNHLY and CDR2 is FYNNEI. The CDR3 sequence is 14 residues long. The chain's CDR3 is CASSEGNRANVLTF. The CDR3 DNA sequence: TGTGCCAGCAGTGAAGGCAACAGGGCCAACGTCCTGACTTTC.

Note on this clonotype: At one boundary the junction diverges from the germline segment, which might be a read error. V is TRBV7-2 and J is TRBJ2-5, with D hard to call. The V gene's germline CDR1 is SGHTA and CDR2 FQGNSA. The CDR3 covers 13 residues. DNA of the CDR3: TGTGCCAGCAGCTTATACAGACAAGAGACCCACTACTTC. Translated: CASSLYRQETHYF.

J is TRBJ1-5 and V is TRBV2; no definite D call. V was pared by 6 bases and J by 2 bases, with 11 bases between. Germline CDR1 reads SNHLY; CDR2 reads FYNNEI. This CDR3 has 14 residues. CDR3 protein: CASSPGWGNQPQHF. The CDR3, as DNA: TGTGCCAGCAGCCCTGGGTGGGGCAATCAGCCCCAGCATTTT. Based on the CDR3 plus reference TRBV2 and TRBJ1-5, the full variable domain is EPEVTQTPSHQVTQMGQEVILRCVPISNHLYFYWYRQILGQKVEFLVSFYNNEISEKSEIFDDQFSVERPDGSNFTLKIRSTKLEDSAMYFCASSPGWGNQPQHFGDGTRLSIL.

Turning to this clonotype: At one boundary the junction diverges from the germline segment, which might be a read error. The chain combines TRBV10-3 with TRBJ2-7, with TRBD1 matching over 8 bases. The germline CDR1 and CDR2 sequences are ENHRY and SYGVKD. This CDR3 has 14 residues. This chain's CDR3 is CAISQGTGIFDVRF. CDR3 in DNA: TGTGCCATCAGCCAGGGGACAGGAATTTTTGATGTTCGATTC.

This clonotype was detected a few times. The J gene is TRBJ1-1, the V gene TRBV7-8; D not resolved. Germline V gene sequence: CDR1 SGHVS, CDR2 FQNEAQ. This CDR3 spans 11 amino acids. The ends were cut back, 4 bases at V and 8 bases at J, with 8 bases in the middle. This chain's CDR3 is CASSSTPEAFF. CDR3 in DNA: TGTGCCAGCAGCTCGACCCCGGAAGCTTTCTTT.

This clonotype was counted many times. The chain recombines TRBV6-1 with TRBJ2-7; 7 bases agree with TRBD2. Trimming at V came to 10 bases and at J to 5 bases, leaving 8 bases not matched to a gene. CDR1 and CDR2 (germline): MNHNS, SASEGT. The CDR3 is 12 amino acids. The CDR3 nucleotides are TGTGCCACCGCGGGAGATATGCACGAGCAGTACTTC. Protein sequence: CATAGDMHEQYF.

This clonotype was seen once. The chain uses TRBV7-6 and TRBJ1-1; D is unresolved. The germline V gene has CDR1 SGHVS and CDR2 FNYEAQ. V shed 1 base and J shed 5 bases, with 14 bases lying between them. This CDR3 is built from 15 residues. The CDR3 DNA sequence: TGTGCCAGCAGCTTAGGCGGGTCCGTAGGGACTGAAGCTTTCTTT. The encoded protein is CASSLGGSVGTEAFF.

This clonotype appeared a few times. The chain has TRBV5-1 and TRBJ2-5; 8 bases agree with TRBD1. The V segment lost 4 bases and the J segment 7 bases; nucleotides outside the gene matches: 6. The germline V gene has CDR1 SGHRS and CDR2 YFSETQ. The CDR3 is 13 residues long. The CDR3 is CASSTGQGGTQYF. The CDR3 nucleotides read TGCGCCAGCAGCACCGGACAGGGAGGGACCCAGTACTTC.

The J gene is TRBJ1-6, the V gene TRBV5-4; the D gene is possibly TRBD1 (5 bases). Per germline, CDR1 SGHNT and CDR2 YYREEE (reference sequence). V was pared by 4 bases and J by 10 bases, with 15 bases between. The CDR3 loop spans 14 amino acids. The CDR3 region is CASSHLGVGSPLHF. CDR3 DNA: TGTGCCAGCAGCCATTTGGGGGTGGGGTCACCCCTCCACTTT.

The rearrangement joins TRBV7-2 to TRBJ2-2; no clear D gene. The CDR3 totals 13 residues. Trimming pared 1 base from V and 7 bases from J, leaving 7 bases between. Germline CDR1 is SGHTA and CDR2 is FQGNSA. Written as DNA, the CDR3 is TGTGCCAGCAGCTTAGACCGAAACGGGGAGCTGTTTTTT. Encoded protein: CASSLDRNGELFF.

The J gene is TRBJ2-2, the V gene TRBV20-1; 8 nucleotides line up with TRBD2. The CDR3 sequence is 14 residues long. After removal of 5 bases from V and 3 bases from J, the junction contained 5 bases not matched to a gene. The germline CDR1 and CDR2 sequences are DFQATT and SNEGSKA (reference sequence). CDR3 amino acids: CSAYPGGDTGELFF. The CDR3 nucleotides read TGCAGTGCTTACCCCGGGGGGGACACCGGGGAGCTGTTTTTT.

This clonotype was seen ten or more times. V and J are TRBV19 and TRBJ1-1; D might be TRBD1 (5 bases). The length of the CDR3 is 14 residues. The V end lost 3 bases, the J end lost 4 bases, and 12 bases lay between the germline ends. Germline CDR1 and CDR2: LNHDA and SQIVND (reference sequence). CDR3 sequence reads: CASSMAGRATEAFF. The DNA for the CDR3 is TGTGCCAGTAGTATGGCAGGGCGCGCCACTGAAGCTTTCTTT.

This clonotype was seen many times. The chain links TRBV20-1 to TRBJ2-5; 9 bases agree with TRBD2. The junction had 8 bases not matched to a gene; V was cut back by 2 bases and J by 4 bases. The germline CDR1 and CDR2 sequences are DFQATT and SNEGSKA (reference sequence). The length of the CDR3 is 15 residues. CDR3 protein: CSARRSSGSGETQYF. In nucleotides, the CDR3 is TGCAGTGCTAGAAGGAGTAGCGGGAGCGGAGAGACCCAGTACTTC.

This clonotype was counted at least ten times. The CDR3 bases are TGTGCCTCCCGGGACAGGGATGAAAAACTGTTTTTT. Its translation: CASRDRDEKLFF. The chain uses TRBV6-5 and TRBJ1-4; 9 bases match TRBD1. The CDR3 runs to 12 residues. Trimming cost V 11 bases and J 6 bases; bases outside gene matches: 4. CDR1 is MNHEY and CDR2 is SVGAGI in the germline V gene.

To note about this clonotype: At one boundary the junction diverges from the germline segment, which might be a read error. The gene calls are TRBV7-7 and TRBJ1-1; TRBD1 matches at 7 bases. Germline CDR1 reads SSHAT; CDR2 reads FNYEAQ (reference sequence). This CDR3 has 13 amino acids. CDR3 sequence reads: CASSEGADTEAFF. CDR3 in DNA: TGTGCTAGCAGCGAGGGGGCGGACACTGAAGCTTTCTTT.

The chain combines TRBV7-3 with TRBJ2-5; TRBD2 matches 8 bases. The CDR3 loop spans 15 amino acids. Germline loops: CDR1 SGHTA, CDR2 FQGTGA. Trimming cost V 1 base and J 5 bases; bases outside gene matches: 6. The DNA of the CDR3 is TGTGCCAGCAGCTTAAACTCGGGAGGGTGGGAGACCCAGTACTTC. It translates to CASSLNSGGWETQYF.

This clonotype was detected only once. This chain uses TRBV10-3 with TRBJ2-1; possibly TRBD1 for D (6 bases). Germline V gene lookup returns CDR1 ENHRY and CDR2 SYGVKD. The CDR3 extends over 15 amino acids. V gave up 0 bases and J gave up 3 bases, with 9 bases separating them. This CDR3 is CAISESGTRYNEQFF. In nucleotides, the CDR3 is TGTGCCATCAGTGAGTCGGGGACACGCTACAATGAGCAGTTCTTC.

This clonotype was seen just once. Germline and junction disagree at one end, which may indicate a read error. The chain has TRBV10-3 and TRBJ1-1, with 8 bases matching TRBD1. CDR3 length equals 12 residues. CDR1 is ENHRY, CDR2 SYGVKD, per germline. CDR3 protein: CAISASGGEAFF. Written as DNA, the CDR3 is TGTGCCATCAGTGCTTCAGGGGGCGAAGCCTTCTTT.

This clonotype appeared a few times. DNA of the CDR3: TGTGCCAGCAGTTTATCGGCGGCGGGGGCTGGGGCCAACGTCCTGACTTTC. Translating gives CASSLSAAGAGANVLTF. This chain uses TRBV27 with TRBJ2-6; 7 bases are a match to TRBD2. With 0 bases clipped from V and 2 bases from J, the junction kept 4 bases outside the gene matches. The CDR3 covers 17 residues. Germline values: CDR1 MNHEY, CDR2 SMNVEV (reference sequence).

V and J are TRBV10-3 and TRBJ1-5; unclear D gene. This CDR3 comprises 15 residues. Between the trimmed V and J ends, which lost 7 bases and 0 bases, there was a span of 13 bases. Germline CDR1 ENHRY, CDR2 SYGVKD. In nucleotides, the CDR3 is TGTGCCATCACCCAGTACAGAAATAGCAATCAGCCCCAGCATTTT. Its translation: CAITQYRNSNQPQHF.

This clonotype was counted ten times or more. A much larger clonotype is one base distant, so this may be a read error. The chain carries TRBV7-2 and TRBJ1-6, with TRBD1 matching over 7 bases. The CDR3 contains 15 residues. Germline CDR1 is SGHTA and CDR2 is FQGNSA. In DNA form, the CDR3 reads TGTGCCAACAGCTTAGAGCCAGGGGGTAATTCACCCCTCCACTTT. Translating it yields CANSLEPGGNSPLHF.